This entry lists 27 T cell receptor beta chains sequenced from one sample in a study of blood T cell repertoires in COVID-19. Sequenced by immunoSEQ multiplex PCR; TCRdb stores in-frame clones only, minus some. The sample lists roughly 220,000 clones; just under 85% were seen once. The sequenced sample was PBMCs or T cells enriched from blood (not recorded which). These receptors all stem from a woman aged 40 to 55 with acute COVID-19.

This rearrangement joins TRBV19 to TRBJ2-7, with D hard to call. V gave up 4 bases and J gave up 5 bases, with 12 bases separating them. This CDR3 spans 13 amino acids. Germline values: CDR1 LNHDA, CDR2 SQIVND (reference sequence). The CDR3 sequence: CASSTVASDEQYF. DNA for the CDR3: TGTGCCAGTAGTACAGTGGCTTCTGACGAGCAGTACTTC.

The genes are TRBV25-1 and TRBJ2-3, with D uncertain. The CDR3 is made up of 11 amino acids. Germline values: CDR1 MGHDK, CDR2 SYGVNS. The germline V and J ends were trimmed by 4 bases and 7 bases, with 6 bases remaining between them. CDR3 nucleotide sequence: TGTGCCAGCAGTGGGAGCAATACGCAGTATTTT. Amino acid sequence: CASSGSNTQYF. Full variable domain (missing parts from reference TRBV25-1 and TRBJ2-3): EADIYQTPRYLVIGTGKKITLECSQTMGHDKMYWYQQDPGMELHLIHYSYGVNSTEKGDLSSESTVSRIRTEHFPLTLESARPSHTSQYLCASSGSNTQYFGPGTRLTVL.

CDR3 sequence (DNA): TGTGCCAGCAGCGCTACAACTAGACCAAATAGCATTCAGTACTTC. This translates into CASSATTRPNSIQYF. The gene calls are TRBV2 and TRBJ2-4; a possible D gene is TRBD2 (5 bases). V lost 6 bases and J lost 9, with 21 bases in between. The CDR3 is 15 amino acids. Germline V lookup: CDR1 SNHLY, CDR2 FYNNEI.

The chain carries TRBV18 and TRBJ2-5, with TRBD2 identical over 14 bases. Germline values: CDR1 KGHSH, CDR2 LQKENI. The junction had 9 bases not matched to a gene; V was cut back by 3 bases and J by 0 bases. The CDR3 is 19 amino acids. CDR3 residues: CASSPPERLAGGYQETQYF. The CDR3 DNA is TGTGCCAGCTCACCCCCCGAAAGACTAGCGGGGGGGTACCAAGAGACCCAGTACTTC.

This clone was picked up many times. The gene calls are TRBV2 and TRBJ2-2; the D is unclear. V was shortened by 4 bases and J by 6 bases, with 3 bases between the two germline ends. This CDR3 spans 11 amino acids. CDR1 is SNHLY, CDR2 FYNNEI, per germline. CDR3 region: CASSVSGELFF. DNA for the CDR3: TGTGCCAGCAGTGTATCCGGGGAGCTGTTTTTT.

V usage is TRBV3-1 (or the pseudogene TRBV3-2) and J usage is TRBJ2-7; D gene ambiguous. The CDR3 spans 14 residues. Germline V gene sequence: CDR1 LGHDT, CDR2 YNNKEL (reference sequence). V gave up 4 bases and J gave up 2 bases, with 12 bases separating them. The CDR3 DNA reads TGTGCCAGCAGCCCGAGACTCCGGGCCTACGAGCAGTACTTC. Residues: CASSPRLRAYEQYF.

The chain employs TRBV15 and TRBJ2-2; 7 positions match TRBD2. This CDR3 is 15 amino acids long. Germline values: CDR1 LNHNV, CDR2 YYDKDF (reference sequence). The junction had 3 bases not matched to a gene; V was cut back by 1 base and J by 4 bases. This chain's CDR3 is CATSRVGGGTGELFF. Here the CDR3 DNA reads TGTGCCACCAGCAGAGTTGGGGGGGGCACCGGGGAGCTGTTTTTT.

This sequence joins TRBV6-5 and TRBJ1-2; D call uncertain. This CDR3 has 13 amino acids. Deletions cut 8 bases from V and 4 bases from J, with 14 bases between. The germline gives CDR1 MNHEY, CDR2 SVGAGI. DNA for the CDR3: TGTGCCAGCTCCCCTTCACAGCTCTATGGCTACACCTTC. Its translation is CASSPSQLYGYTF.

CDR3 sequence (DNA): TGTGCCACCAGCAGGGAGTTAGTCGTCCCTTACAATGAGCAGTTCTTC. It translates to CATSRELVVPYNEQFF. This chain uses TRBV15 with TRBJ2-1; D remains unclear. The CDR3 spans 16 residues. In germline, CDR1 is LNHNV, CDR2 YYDKDF (reference sequence). Trimming took off 3 bases at V and 4 bases at J, with 16 bases between the two ends.

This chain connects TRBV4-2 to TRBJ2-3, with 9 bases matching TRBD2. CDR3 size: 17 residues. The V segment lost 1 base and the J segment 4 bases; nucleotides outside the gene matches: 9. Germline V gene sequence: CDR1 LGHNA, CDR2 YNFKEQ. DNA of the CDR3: TGTGCCAGCAGCCAAGGACGGGCGGGAGGGGACGCAGATACGCAGTATTTT. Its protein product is CASSQGRAGGDADTQYF.

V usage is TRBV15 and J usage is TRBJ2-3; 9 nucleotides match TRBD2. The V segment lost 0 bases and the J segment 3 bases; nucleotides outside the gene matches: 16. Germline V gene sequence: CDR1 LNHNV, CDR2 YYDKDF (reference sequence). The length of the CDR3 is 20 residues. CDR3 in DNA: TGTGCCACCAGCAGAGACTCTTGGGGTCCCGGCGGGGGGGCAACAGATACGCAGTATTTT. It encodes CATSRDSWGPGGGATDTQYF.

CDR3 sequence reads: CASSWDRTSGEQYF. Written as DNA, the CDR3 is TGTGCCAGCAGCTGGGACAGGACTTCTGGTGAGCAGTACTTC. The chain carries TRBV5-8 and TRBJ2-7; 8 positions match TRBD1. Germline lookup yields CDR1 SGHTS and CDR2 YDEGEE. CDR3 length: 14 amino acids. The V and J ends lost 3 bases and 7 bases, in that order; junction bases with no gene match: 9.

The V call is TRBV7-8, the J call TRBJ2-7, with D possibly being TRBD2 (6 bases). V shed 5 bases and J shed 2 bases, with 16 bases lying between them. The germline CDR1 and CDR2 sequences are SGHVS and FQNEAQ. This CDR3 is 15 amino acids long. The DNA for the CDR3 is TGTGCCAGCAGCCCATGGGGGGTCCCTGCCTACGAGCAGTACTTC. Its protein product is CASSPWGVPAYEQYF.

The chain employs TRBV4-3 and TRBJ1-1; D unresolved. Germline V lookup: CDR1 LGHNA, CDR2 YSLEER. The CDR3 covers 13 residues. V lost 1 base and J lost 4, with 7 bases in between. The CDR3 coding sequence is TGCGCCAGCAGCCAAGGACTGGGCACTGAAGCTTTCTTT. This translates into CASSQGLGTEAFF.

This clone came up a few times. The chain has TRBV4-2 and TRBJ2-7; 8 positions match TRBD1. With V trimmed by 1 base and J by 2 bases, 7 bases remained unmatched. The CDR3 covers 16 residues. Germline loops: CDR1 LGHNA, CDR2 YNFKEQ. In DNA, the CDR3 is TGTGCCAGCAGCCAAGTTGTTACAGGGGGTACCTACGAGCAGTACTTC. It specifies CASSQVVTGGTYEQYF.

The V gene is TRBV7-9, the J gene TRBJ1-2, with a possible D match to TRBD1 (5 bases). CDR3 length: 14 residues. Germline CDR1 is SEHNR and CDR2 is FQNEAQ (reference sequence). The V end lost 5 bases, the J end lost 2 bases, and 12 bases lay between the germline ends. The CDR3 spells CASSPMGRNYGYTF. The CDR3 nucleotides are TGTGCCAGCAGCCCCATGGGGCGGAACTATGGCTACACCTTC.

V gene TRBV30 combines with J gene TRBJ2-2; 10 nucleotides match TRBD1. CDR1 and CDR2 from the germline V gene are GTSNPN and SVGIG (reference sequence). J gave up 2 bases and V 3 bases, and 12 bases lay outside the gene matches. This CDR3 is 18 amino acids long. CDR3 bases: TGTGCCTGGAGCGACCTACAAGGACAGGGGGGTAACACCGGGGAGCTGTTTTTT. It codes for CAWSDLQGQGGNTGELFF. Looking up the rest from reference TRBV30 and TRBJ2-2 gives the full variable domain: SQTIHQWPATLVQPVGSPLSLECTVEGTSNPNLYWYRQAAGRGLQLLFYSVGIGQISSEVPQNLSASRPQDRQFILSSKKLLLSDSGFYLCAWSDLQGQGGNTGELFFGEGSRLTVL.

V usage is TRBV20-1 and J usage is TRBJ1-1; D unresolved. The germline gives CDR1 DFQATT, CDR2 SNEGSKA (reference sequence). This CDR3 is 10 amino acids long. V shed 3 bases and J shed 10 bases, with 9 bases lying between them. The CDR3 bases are TGCAGTGCTAGCGGACTGAGAGCTTTCTTT. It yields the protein CSASGLRAFF.

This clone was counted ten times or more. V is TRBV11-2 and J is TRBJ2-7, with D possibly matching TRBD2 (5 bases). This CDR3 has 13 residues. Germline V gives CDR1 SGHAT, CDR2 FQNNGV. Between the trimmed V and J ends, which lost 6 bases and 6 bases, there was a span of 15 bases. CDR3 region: CASRLGSSPEQYF. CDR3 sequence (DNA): TGTGCCAGCAGACTAGGCTCGTCGCCCGAGCAGTACTTC.

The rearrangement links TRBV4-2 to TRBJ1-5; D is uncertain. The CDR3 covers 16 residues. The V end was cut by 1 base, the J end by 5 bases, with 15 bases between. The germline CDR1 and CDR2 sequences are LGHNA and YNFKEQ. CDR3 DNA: TGTGCCAGCAGCCAAGTATCCCCTGGGCTGGATCAGCCCCAGCATTTT. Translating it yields CASSQVSPGLDQPQHF.

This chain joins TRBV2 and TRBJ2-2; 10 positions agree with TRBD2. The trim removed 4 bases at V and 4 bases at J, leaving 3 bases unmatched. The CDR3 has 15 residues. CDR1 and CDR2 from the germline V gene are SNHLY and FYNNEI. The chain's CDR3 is CASSGSSGSTGELFF. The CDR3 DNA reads TGTGCCAGCAGTGGCTCTAGCGGGAGCACCGGGGAGCTGTTTTTT.

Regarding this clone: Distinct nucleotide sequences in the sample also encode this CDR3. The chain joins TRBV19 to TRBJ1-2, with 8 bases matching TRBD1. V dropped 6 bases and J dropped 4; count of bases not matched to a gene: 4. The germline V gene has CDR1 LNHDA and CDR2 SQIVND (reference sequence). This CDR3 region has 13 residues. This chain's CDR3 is CASSDRGSYGYTF. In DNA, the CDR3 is TGTGCCAGTAGCGACAGGGGTAGCTATGGCTACACCTTC.

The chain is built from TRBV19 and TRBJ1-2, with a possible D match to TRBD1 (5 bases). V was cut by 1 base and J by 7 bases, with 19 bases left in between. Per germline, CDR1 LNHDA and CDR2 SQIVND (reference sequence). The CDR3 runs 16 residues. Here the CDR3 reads CASSIGGGASERGYTF. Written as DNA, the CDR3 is TGTGCCAGTAGTATAGGGGGCGGTGCTTCGGAACGTGGCTACACCTTC.

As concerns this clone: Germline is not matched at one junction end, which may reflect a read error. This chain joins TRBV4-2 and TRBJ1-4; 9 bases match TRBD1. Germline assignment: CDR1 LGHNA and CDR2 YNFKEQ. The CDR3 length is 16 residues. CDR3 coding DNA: TGTGCCAGCAACCAAGAAGGGGACAGGGAGAATGAAAAACTGTTTTTT. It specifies CASNQEGDRENEKLFF.

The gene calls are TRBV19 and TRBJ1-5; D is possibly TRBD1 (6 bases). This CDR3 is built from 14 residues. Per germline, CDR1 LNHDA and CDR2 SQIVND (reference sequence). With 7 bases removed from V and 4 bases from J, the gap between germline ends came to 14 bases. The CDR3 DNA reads TGTGCCAGTAAGATGACAGGAGCAAATCAGCCCCAGCATTTT. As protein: CASKMTGANQPQHF.

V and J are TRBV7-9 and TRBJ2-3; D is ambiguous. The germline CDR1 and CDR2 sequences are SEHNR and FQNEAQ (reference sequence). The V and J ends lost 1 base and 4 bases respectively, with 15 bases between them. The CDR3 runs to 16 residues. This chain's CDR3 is CASSLEPQARSDTQYF. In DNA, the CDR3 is TGTGCCAGCAGCTTAGAGCCCCAGGCGAGATCAGATACGCAGTATTTT.

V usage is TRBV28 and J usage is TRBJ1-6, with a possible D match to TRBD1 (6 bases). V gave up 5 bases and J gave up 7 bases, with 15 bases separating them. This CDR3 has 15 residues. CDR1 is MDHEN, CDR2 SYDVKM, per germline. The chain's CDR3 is CASSPEQGLNSPLHF. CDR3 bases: TGTGCCAGCAGTCCAGAACAGGGTTTGAATTCACCCCTCCACTTT.